This TCR beta chain was documented in a study of cytomegalovirus exposure and HLA in healthy donors. A note on this clone: Its antigen is not known.

PCR amplification relied on 60 Vbeta primers (plus 13 Jbeta primers). Profiling relied on immunoSEQ multiplex PCR, and the TCRdb table lists in-frame clones only, not all of them. The sample has about 200,000 clones; approximately 78% are singletons. Germline V gene data show CDR1 as GTSNPN and CDR2 as SVGIG (reference sequence). V shed 5 bases and J 7 bases; nucleotides not matched to a gene: 5. This CDR3 contains 12 residues. General study findings and limits: When analyzed later, a missense DCLRE1C variant was found to be linked to TCR beta V- and J-gene trimming.

Sequencing was carried out using PBMCs. The V gene is TRBV30, the J gene TRBJ2-1, with 7 bases matching TRBD2. The receptor was derived from a woman in her thirties or forties in good health and CMV-seronegative. CDR3 sequence: CAWASGLNEQFF. The CDR3 DNA reads TGTGCCTGGGCTAGCGGTTTAAATGAGCAGTTCTTC.